These T cell receptor beta chains were read from a single sample in a study of shared clonotypes between healthy human individuals. Clones were read by immunoSEQ multiplex PCR, and TCRdb kept only the in-frame ones, dropping some. The table records around 430,000 clones, roughly 77% of them present only once. Sequencing was performed on PBMCs. The receptors were sampled from a woman aged 40 to 55 in good health. Some clones in this sample may be carry-over from other donors' samples. CDR3s include the opening cysteine and the closing phenylalanine or tryptophan. D genes are given only for firm matches. Not every row has a clone size; where given, it reads once, few, many or a size class.

v_call: TRBV10-3; clone_size: -; j_call: TRBJ1-2; d_call: TRBD1; cdr3_aa: CAITPGQGERGYTF; cdr3_nt: TGTGCCATCACCCCGGGACAGGGAGAACGGGGCTACACCTTC
v_call: TRBV27; clone_size: once; j_call: TRBJ1-4; d_call: -; cdr3_aa: CASGPRAGNEKLFF; cdr3_nt: TGTGCCAGCGGGCCTCGGGCAGGGAATGAAAAACTGTTTTTT
v_call: TRBV5-1; clone_size: -; j_call: TRBJ2-7; d_call: -; cdr3_aa: CASTLEGDSYEQYF; cdr3_nt: TGCGCCAGCACCCTGGAGGGGGACTCCTACGAGCAGTACTTC
v_call: TRBV28; clone_size: few; j_call: TRBJ2-7; d_call: TRBD2; cdr3_aa: CASSFRLAGGEQYF; cdr3_nt: TGTGCCAGCAGTTTTAGACTAGCCGGGGGGGAGCAGTACTTC
v_call: TRBV11-2; clone_size: -; j_call: TRBJ2-1; d_call: TRBD2; cdr3_aa: CASSPPVAGDAVWQFF; cdr3_nt: TGTGCCAGCAGCCCCCCTGTAGCGGGAGACGCGGTTTGGCAGTTCTTC
v_call: TRBV7-2; clone_size: -; j_call: TRBJ2-7; d_call: TRBD2; cdr3_aa: CASSFFSGTPYEQYF; cdr3_nt: TGTGCCAGCAGCTTCTTTAGCGGGACCCCCTACGAGCAGTACTTC
v_call: TRBV29-1; clone_size: -; j_call: TRBJ2-1; d_call: TRBD2; cdr3_aa: CSVDGTSGNEQFF; cdr3_nt: TGCAGCGTTGACGGGACTAGCGGCAATGAGCAGTTCTTC
v_call: TRBV18; clone_size: -; j_call: TRBJ2-1; d_call: -; cdr3_aa: CASSPPKKGTSYNEQFF; cdr3_nt: TGTGCCAGCTCGCCACCCAAAAAAGGGACATCATACAATGAGCAGTTCTTC
v_call: TRBV28; clone_size: -; j_call: TRBJ1-1; d_call: -; cdr3_aa: CASTFRSAVATEAFF; cdr3_nt: TGTGCCAGCACATTTAGGTCAGCAGTGGCCACTGAAGCTTTCTTT
v_call: TRBV11-2; clone_size: -; j_call: TRBJ2-7; d_call: -; cdr3_aa: CASSLGTSYEQYF; cdr3_nt: TGTGCCAGCAGCTTGGGCACTTCCTACGAGCAGTACTTC
v_call: TRBV5-4; clone_size: -; j_call: TRBJ2-1; d_call: -; cdr3_aa: CASSLVSGNNEQFF; cdr3_nt: TGTGCCAGCAGCTTGGTATCGGGAAACAATGAGCAGTTCTTC
v_call: TRBV30; clone_size: -; j_call: TRBJ2-2; d_call: -; cdr3_aa: CASRRSGTGELFF; cdr3_nt: TGTGCCAGCAGGAGGTCGGGCACCGGGGAGCTGTTTTTT
v_call: TRBV5-4; clone_size: -; j_call: TRBJ2-2; d_call: -; cdr3_aa: CASSGEPGSIDTGELFF; cdr3_nt: TGTGCCAGCAGTGGGGAGCCGGGAAGTATTGACACCGGGGAGCTGTTTTTT
v_call: TRBV9; clone_size: -; j_call: TRBJ2-1; d_call: -; cdr3_aa: CASSLQGMDYNEQFF; cdr3_nt: TGTGCCAGCAGCCTACAGGGCATGGACTACAATGAGCAGTTCTTC
v_call: TRBV28; clone_size: -; j_call: TRBJ1-1; d_call: -; cdr3_aa: CASSLSPGASANTEAFF; cdr3_nt: TGTGCCAGCAGTCTTTCCCCAGGGGCGTCGGCGAACACTGAAGCTTTCTTT
v_call: TRBV19; clone_size: -; j_call: TRBJ2-2; d_call: -; cdr3_aa: CASTRVGGAGELFF; cdr3_nt: TGTGCCAGTACCCGGGTGGGGGGTGCCGGGGAGCTGTTTTTT
v_call: TRBV29-1; clone_size: -; j_call: TRBJ2-2; d_call: -; cdr3_aa: CSVQMGLRELFF; cdr3_nt: TGCAGCGTTCAAATGGGCCTCAGGGAGCTGTTTTTT
v_call: TRBV10-2; clone_size: many; j_call: TRBJ1-2; d_call: -; cdr3_aa: CASSPQDSFYGYTF; cdr3_nt: TGCGCCAGCAGCCCCCAGGACAGTTTCTATGGCTACACCTTC
v_call: TRBV6-5; clone_size: -; j_call: TRBJ2-7; d_call: TRBD2; cdr3_aa: CASSLQRERYEQYF; cdr3_nt: TGTGCCAGCAGTTTACAGCGGGAGAGGTACGAGCAGTACTTC
v_call: TRBV9; clone_size: -; j_call: TRBJ2-6; d_call: -; cdr3_aa: CASRPTGSGANVLTF; cdr3_nt: TGTGCCAGCAGACCTACAGGGTCTGGGGCCAACGTCCTGACTTTC
v_call: TRBV28; clone_size: -; j_call: TRBJ2-1; d_call: TRBD2; cdr3_aa: CASSLMPSGYNEQFF; cdr3_nt: TGTGCCAGCAGTTTAATGCCTAGCGGGTACAATGAGCAGTTCTTC
v_call: TRBV7-9; clone_size: -; j_call: TRBJ1-1; d_call: -; cdr3_aa: CASSETGFTEAFF; cdr3_nt: TGTGCCAGCAGCGAAACAGGGTTCACTGAAGCTTTCTTT
v_call: TRBV7-8; clone_size: -; j_call: TRBJ2-5; d_call: -; cdr3_aa: CASSSQTRSETQYF; cdr3_nt: TGTGCCAGCAGTTCGCAGACTAGGTCAGAGACCCAGTACTTC
v_call: TRBV5-4; clone_size: -; j_call: TRBJ2-1; d_call: -; cdr3_aa: CASSPHGTSSYNEQFF; cdr3_nt: TGTGCCAGCAGCCCTCACGGGACCTCGTCCTACAATGAGCAGTTCTTC
v_call: TRBV18; clone_size: -; j_call: TRBJ2-1; d_call: TRBD2; cdr3_aa: CASSPTTSGLGEQFF; cdr3_nt: TGTGCCAGCTCACCTACGACTAGCGGTCTCGGTGAGCAGTTCTTC
v_call: TRBV10-2; clone_size: few; j_call: TRBJ2-2; d_call: -; cdr3_aa: CASSESVRGADTGELFF; cdr3_nt: TGCGCCAGCAGTGAGTCGGTGCGGGGCGCGGACACCGGGGAGCTGTTTTTT
v_call: TRBV7-3; clone_size: once; j_call: TRBJ2-2; d_call: -; cdr3_aa: CASSSRAVTGELFF; cdr3_nt: TGTGCCAGCAGCTCTAGGGCGGTCACCGGGGAGCTGTTTTTT
v_call: TRBV4-2; clone_size: -; j_call: TRBJ2-7; d_call: -; cdr3_aa: CASSQDNLAYEQYF; cdr3_nt: TGTGCCAGCAGCCAAGATAATCTAGCTTACGAGCAGTACTTC
v_call: TRBV5-6; clone_size: -; j_call: TRBJ1-1; d_call: -; cdr3_aa: CASNWAYGNTEAFF; cdr3_nt: TGTGCCAGCAACTGGGCTTACGGGAACACTGAAGCTTTCTTT